One sample yielded the 11 T cell receptor beta chains listed below, sequenced in a study of T cells after yellow fever vaccination. Using its own MiXCR run on the 5' RACE reads, TCRdb lists one record per CDR3 protein. The sample consists of about 580,000 distinct CDR3 sequences, about a sixth of them appearing once. This material consisted of PBMCs, taken 5 to 6 days after the first yellow fever vaccination. The source of these receptors is a man between 18 and 29 years old who received the YFV17D yellow fever vaccine.

This clonotype was counted between two and nine times. The J gene is TRBJ2-7, the V gene TRBV4-2; D is unclear. The CDR3 spans 13 residues. CDR1 and CDR2 from the germline V gene are LGHNA and YNFKEQ. V was clipped by 3 bases and J by 2 bases, with 8 bases between them. CDR3 sequence: CASSQIMAYEQYF. CDR3 sequence (DNA): TGTGCCAGCAGCCAGATTATGGCCTACGAGCAGTACTTC.

The chain uses TRBV7-2 and TRBJ2-1, with 7 nucleotides matching TRBD1. The CDR3 is 15 amino acids. V dropped 6 bases and J dropped 7; count of bases not matched to a gene: 12. CDR1 and CDR2 (germline): SGHTA, FQGNSA. CDR3: CASRQDRDRVNEQFF. As DNA, the CDR3 is TGTGCCAGCAGACAAGACAGGGACCGAGTGAATGAGCAGTTCTTC.

This chain connects TRBV21-1 to TRBJ2-7; the table assigns TRBD2, which was not confirmed against the DNA. TRBV21-1 is labeled a pseudogene. The CDR3 sequence is 17 residues long. CDR3 coding DNA: TGTGCCAGCAGCAAATTGACTAGCGGGGAGAGCTCCTACGAGCAGTACGTC. Amino acids: CASSKLTSGESSYEQYV.

This clonotype was seen many times. The chain couples TRBV20-1 to TRBJ2-5, with 15 bases lining up with TRBD2. CDR1 is DFQATT and CDR2 is SNEGSKA in the germline V gene (reference sequence). V gave up 2 bases and J gave up 5 bases; unmatched junction bases: 12. The CDR3 consists of 18 residues. CDR3 nucleotide sequence: TGCAGTGCTAGACTTCCCGGACTAGCGGGGGGGCCGGAGGAGACCCAGTACTTC. The encoded protein is CSARLPGLAGGPEETQYF.

Comments on this clonotype: Since a much larger clone is just one base distant, this may be a read error. This chain links TRBV9 with TRBJ2-3, with D perhaps matching TRBD1 (5 bases). Per germline, CDR1 SGDLS and CDR2 YYNGEE. The CDR3 is 15 residues long. Trimming took 0 bases from V and 2 from J, leaving 10 bases between them. In DNA, the CDR3 is TGTGCCAGCAGCGTAGTTGGACACCCCACAGATACGCAGTATTTT. It is translated as CASSVVGHPTDTQYF.

V gene TRBV27 combines with J gene TRBJ2-1; 10 positions agree with TRBD1. With V trimmed by 3 bases and J by 8 bases, 10 bases remained unmatched. From germline, CDR1 is MNHEY and CDR2 SMNVEV (reference sequence). This CDR3 is built from 16 residues. The CDR3 DNA sequence: TGTGCCAGCAGTTTGTCCGGGACAGGGGTGGTCGATGAGCAGTTCTTC. This translates into CASSLSGTGVVDEQFF.

In its sample, this clonotype was seen a few times. The chain has TRBV7-9 and TRBJ2-5; D is undetermined. This CDR3 spans 13 amino acids. Germline lookup yields CDR1 SEHNR and CDR2 FQNEAQ (reference sequence). Trimming cost V 2 bases and J 5 bases, with 9 bases left between them. The CDR3 here is CASSLTPTETQYF. The CDR3, as DNA: TGTGCCAGCAGCTTAACACCTACCGAGACCCAGTACTTC. Filled out from reference TRBV7-9 and TRBJ2-5, the complete variable domain reads DTGVSQNPRHKITKRGQNVTFRCDPISEHNRLYWYRQTLGQGPEFLTYFQNEAQLEKSRLLSDRFSAERPKGSFSTLEIQRTEQGDSAMYLCASSLTPTETQYFGPGTRLLVL.

The chain combines TRBV7-8 with TRBJ2-5, with D maybe TRBD2 (5 bases). The CDR3 is made up of 15 amino acids. Germline loops: CDR1 SGHVS, CDR2 FQNEAQ. The ends were cut back, 1 base at V and 5 bases at J, with 14 bases in the middle. The CDR3 loop reads CASSLGARVGETQYF. The CDR3 region has the DNA TGTGCCAGCAGCTTAGGGGCGAGGGTTGGGGAGACCCAGTACTTC.

This clonotype has a handful of counts. The chain uses TRBV19 and TRBJ1-5; a possible D gene is TRBD1 (5 bases). The germline V gene encodes CDR1 LNHDA and CDR2 SQIVND (reference sequence). There are 15 residues in the CDR3. Trimming took 4 bases from V and 3 from J, leaving 13 bases between them. The CDR3 region has the DNA TGTGCCAGTAGTACGTGGGGCTCCAACAATCAGCCCCAGCATTTT. This translates into CASSTWGSNNQPQHF.

V and J are TRBV25-1 and TRBJ2-1, with 11 bases matching TRBD1. The CDR3 is made up of 16 amino acids. V dropped 6 bases and J dropped 4; count of bases not matched to a gene: 8. The germline gives CDR1 MGHDK, CDR2 SYGVNS. In DNA form, the CDR3 reads TGTGCCAGCAGCGGTGGACAGGGGGCAGTGTACAATGAGCAGTTCTTC. Residues: CASSGGQGAVYNEQFF.

This clonotype was found a few times. V gene TRBV20-1 combines with J gene TRBJ1-1, with 7 bases identical to TRBD1. CDR1 is DFQATT, CDR2 SNEGSKA, per germline (reference sequence). This CDR3 has 16 amino acids. Unmatched junction bases numbered 12, after V lost 2 bases and J lost 3 bases. Written as DNA, the CDR3 is TGCAGTGCTAGAAGTGGCAGGGGGTCCGGGGACACTGAAGCTTTCTTT. Amino acid sequence: CSARSGRGSGDTEAFF.